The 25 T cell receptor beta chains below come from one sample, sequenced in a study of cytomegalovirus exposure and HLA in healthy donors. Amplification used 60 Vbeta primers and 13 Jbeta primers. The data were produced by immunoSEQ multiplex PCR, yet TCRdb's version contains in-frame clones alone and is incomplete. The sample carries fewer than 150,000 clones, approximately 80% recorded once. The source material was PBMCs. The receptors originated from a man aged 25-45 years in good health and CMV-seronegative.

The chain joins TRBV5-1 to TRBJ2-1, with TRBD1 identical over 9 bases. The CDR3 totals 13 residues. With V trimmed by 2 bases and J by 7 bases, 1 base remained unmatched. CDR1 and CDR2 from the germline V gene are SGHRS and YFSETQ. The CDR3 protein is CASSFGQGNEQFF. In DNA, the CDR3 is TGCGCCAGCAGCTTCGGACAGGGGAATGAGCAGTTCTTC.

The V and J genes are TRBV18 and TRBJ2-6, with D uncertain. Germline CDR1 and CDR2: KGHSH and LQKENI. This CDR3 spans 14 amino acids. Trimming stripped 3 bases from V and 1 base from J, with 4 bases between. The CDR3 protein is CASSPNSGANVLTF. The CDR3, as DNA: TGTGCCAGCTCACCCAATTCTGGGGCCAACGTCCTGACTTTC.

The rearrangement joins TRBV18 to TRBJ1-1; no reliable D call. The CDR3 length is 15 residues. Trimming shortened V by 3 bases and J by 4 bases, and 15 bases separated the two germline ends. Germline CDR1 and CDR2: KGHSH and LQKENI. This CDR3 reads CASSPIGFWSTEAFF. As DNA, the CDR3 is TGTGCCAGCTCACCGATCGGCTTTTGGAGCACTGAAGCTTTCTTT.

This CDR3 reads CASSQDRDTQYF. CDR3 sequence (DNA): TGTGCCAGCTCACAGGACAGAGATACGCAGTATTTT. This sequence joins TRBV18 and TRBJ2-3, with a possible D match to TRBD1 (6 bases). The germline V gene encodes CDR1 KGHSH and CDR2 LQKENI. The CDR3 is made up of 12 amino acids. Trimming stripped 4 bases from V and 5 bases from J, with 7 bases between.

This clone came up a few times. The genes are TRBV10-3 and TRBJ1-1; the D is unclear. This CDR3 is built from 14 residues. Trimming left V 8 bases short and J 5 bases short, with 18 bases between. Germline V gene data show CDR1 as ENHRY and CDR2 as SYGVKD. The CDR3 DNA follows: TGTGCCATCCTATCCTCCTCTAGGAGTACTGAAGCTTTCTTT. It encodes CAILSSSRSTEAFF.

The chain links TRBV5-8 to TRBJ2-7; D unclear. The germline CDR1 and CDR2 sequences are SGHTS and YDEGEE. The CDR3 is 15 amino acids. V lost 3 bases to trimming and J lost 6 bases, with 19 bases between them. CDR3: CASSSVAGWVGEQYF. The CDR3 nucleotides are TGTGCCAGCAGCTCCGTCGCAGGCTGGGTGGGCGAGCAGTACTTC.

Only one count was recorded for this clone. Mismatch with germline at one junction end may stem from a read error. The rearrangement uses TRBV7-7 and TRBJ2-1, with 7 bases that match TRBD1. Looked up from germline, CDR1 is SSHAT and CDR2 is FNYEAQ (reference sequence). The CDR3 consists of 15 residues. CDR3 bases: TGTGCTAGCAGCAAGAACAGGGGTCAAGGGTCCGAGCAGTTCTTC. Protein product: CASSKNRGQGSEQFF.

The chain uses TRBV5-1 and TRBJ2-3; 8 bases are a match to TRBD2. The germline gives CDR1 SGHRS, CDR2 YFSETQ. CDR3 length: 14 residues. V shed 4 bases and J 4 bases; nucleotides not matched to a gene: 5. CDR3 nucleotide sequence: TGCGCCAGCAGCACCGGGGGGGGAGCAGATACGCAGTATTTT. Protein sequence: CASSTGGGADTQYF.

This CDR3 is CASSVDPAGGYEDEQFF. In DNA, the CDR3 is TGTGCCAGCAGCGTAGATCCAGCGGGAGGCTATGAGGATGAGCAGTTCTTC. The chain couples TRBV9 to TRBJ2-1; 9 bases agree with TRBD2. This CDR3 is 17 amino acids long. Germline trimming cut 0 bases from V and 8 bases from J; bases unmatched to any gene: 12. Germline V lookup: CDR1 SGDLS, CDR2 YYNGEE.

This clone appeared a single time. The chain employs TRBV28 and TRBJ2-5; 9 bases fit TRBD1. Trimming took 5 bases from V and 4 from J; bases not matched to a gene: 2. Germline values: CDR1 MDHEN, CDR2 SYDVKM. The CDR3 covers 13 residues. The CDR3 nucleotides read TGTGCCAGCAGTCGGGACAGGGTAGAGACCCAGTACTTC. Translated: CASSRDRVETQYF. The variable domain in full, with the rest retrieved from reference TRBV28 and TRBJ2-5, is DVKVTQSSRYLVKRTGEKVFLECVQDMDHENMFWYRQDPGLGLRLIYFSYDVKMKEKGDIPEGYSVSREKKERFSLILESASTNQTSMYLCASSRDRVETQYFGPGTRLLVL.

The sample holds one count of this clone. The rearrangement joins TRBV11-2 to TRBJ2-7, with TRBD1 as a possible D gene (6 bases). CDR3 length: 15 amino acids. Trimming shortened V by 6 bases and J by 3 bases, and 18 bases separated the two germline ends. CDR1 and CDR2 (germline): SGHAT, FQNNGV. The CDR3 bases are TGTGCCAGCAGATCGATTACAGGGCTGATCTACGAGCAGTACTTC. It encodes CASRSITGLIYEQYF.

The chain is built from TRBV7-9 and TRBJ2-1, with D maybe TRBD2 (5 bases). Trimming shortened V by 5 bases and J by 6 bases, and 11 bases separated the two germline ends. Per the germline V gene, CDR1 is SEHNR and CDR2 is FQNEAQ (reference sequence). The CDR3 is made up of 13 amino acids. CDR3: CASSRAGGNEQFF. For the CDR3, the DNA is TGTGCCAGCAGCCGGGCGGGTGGCAATGAGCAGTTCTTC.

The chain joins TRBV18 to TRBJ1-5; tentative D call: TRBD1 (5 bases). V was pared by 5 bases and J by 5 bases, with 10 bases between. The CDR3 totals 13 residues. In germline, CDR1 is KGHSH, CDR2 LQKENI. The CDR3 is CASSGGEDQPQHF. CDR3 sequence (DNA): TGTGCCAGCTCAGGAGGGGAGGATCAGCCCCAGCATTTT.

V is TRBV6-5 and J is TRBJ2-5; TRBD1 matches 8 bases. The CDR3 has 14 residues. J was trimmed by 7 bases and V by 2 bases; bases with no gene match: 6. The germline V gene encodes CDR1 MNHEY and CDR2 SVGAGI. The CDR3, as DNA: TGTGCCAGCAGTTACGGACAGGGCACCGGGACCCAGTACTTC. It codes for CASSYGQGTGTQYF.

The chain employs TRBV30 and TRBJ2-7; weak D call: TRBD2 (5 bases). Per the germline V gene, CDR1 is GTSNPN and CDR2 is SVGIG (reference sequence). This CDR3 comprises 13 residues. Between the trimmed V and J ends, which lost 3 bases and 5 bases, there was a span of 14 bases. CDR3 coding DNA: TGTGCCTGGAGCCGGAGGTTGCGGGACGAGCAGTACTTC. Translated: CAWSRRLRDEQYF.

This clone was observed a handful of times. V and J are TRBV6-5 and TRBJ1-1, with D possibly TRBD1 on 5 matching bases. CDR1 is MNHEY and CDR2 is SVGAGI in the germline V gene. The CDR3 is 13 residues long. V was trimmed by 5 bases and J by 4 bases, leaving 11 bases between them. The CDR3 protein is CASSLGGVTEAFF. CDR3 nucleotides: TGTGCCAGCAGTCTGGGGGGAGTCACTGAAGCTTTCTTT.

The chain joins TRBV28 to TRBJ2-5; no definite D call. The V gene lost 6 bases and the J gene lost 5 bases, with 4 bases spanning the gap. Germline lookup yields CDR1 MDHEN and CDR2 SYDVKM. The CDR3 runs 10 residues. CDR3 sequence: CASRQETQYF. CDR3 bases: TGTGCCAGCAGACAGGAGACCCAGTACTTC.

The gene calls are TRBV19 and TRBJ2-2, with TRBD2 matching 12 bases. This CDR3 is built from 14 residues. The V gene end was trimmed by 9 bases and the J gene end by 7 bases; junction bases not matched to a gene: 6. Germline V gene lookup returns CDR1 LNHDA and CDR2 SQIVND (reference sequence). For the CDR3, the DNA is TGTGCCAGCCGACTAGCGGGAGATCTCGGGGAGCTGTTTTTT. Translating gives CASRLAGDLGELFF.

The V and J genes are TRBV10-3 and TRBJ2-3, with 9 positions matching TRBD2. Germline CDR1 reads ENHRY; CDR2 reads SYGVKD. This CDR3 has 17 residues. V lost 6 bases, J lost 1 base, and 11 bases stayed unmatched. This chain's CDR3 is CAIRQGILAGRTDTQYF. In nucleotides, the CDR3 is TGTGCCATCAGACAAGGTATTCTAGCGGGGCGCACAGATACGCAGTATTTT.

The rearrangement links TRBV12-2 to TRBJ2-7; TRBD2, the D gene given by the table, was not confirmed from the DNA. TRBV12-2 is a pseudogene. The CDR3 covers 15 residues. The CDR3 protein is CASRRGSGRSYEQYF. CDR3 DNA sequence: TGTGCAAGTCGACGAGGAAGCGGGAGGTCTTACGAGCAGTACTTC.

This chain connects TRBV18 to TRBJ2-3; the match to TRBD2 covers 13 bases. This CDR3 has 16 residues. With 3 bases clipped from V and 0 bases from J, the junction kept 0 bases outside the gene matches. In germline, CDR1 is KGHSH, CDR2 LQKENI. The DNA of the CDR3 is TGTGCCAGCTCACCGGGACTAGCGGGAAGCACAGATACGCAGTATTTT. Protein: CASSPGLAGSTDTQYF.

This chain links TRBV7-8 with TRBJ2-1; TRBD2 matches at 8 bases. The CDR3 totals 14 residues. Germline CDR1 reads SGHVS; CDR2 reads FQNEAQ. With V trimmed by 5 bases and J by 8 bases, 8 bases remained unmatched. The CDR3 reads CASSPGLANDEQFF. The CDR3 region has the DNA TGTGCCAGCAGCCCCGGACTAGCCAACGATGAGCAGTTCTTC.

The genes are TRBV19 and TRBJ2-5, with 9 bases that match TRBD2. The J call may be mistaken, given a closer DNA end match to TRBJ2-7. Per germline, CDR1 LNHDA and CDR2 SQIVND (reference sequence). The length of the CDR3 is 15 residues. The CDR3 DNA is TGTGCCAGTAGCCAGAAGACTAGCGGTAACTACGAGCAGTACTTC. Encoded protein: CASSQKTSGNYEQYF.

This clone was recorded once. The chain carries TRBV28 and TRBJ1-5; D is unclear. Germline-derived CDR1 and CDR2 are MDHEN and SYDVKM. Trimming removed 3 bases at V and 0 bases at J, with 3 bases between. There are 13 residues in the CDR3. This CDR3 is CASSFSSNQPQHF. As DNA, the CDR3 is TGTGCCAGCAGTTTCTCTAGCAATCAGCCCCAGCATTTT.

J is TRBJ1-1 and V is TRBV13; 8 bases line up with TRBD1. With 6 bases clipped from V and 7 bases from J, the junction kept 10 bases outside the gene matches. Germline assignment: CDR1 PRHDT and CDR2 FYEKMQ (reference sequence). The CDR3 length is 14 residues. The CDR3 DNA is TGTGCCAGCAGACCCGGGACAGGACTCTTTGAAGCTTTCTTT. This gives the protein CASRPGTGLFEAFF.